These 25 T cell receptor beta chains were all obtained from the same sample, sequenced in a study of blood T cell repertoires in COVID-19. Libraries were prepared by immunoSEQ multiplex PCR; TCRdb keeps only in-frame clonotypes and omits some of them. The data contain under 300,000 clones, nearly 90% of them singletons. Sequencing was performed on peripheral blood. The source of these receptors is a woman aged 40 to 50 who had recovered from COVID-19.

The chain combines TRBV7-2 with TRBJ1-4; TRBD1 might be the D (6 bases). The CDR3 loop spans 13 amino acids. Trimming removed 5 bases at V and 8 bases at J, with 12 bases between. CDR1 is SGHTA, CDR2 FQGNSA, per germline. In DNA form, the CDR3 reads TGTGCCAGCAGCCGTGGGACATCGGAAAAACTGTTTTTT. Residues: CASSRGTSEKLFF.

This chain uses TRBV29-1 with TRBJ2-1; 7 nucleotides match TRBD1. CDR3 length: 13 amino acids. The junction had 7 bases not matched to a gene; V was cut back by 3 bases and J by 8 bases. Germline lookup yields CDR1 SQVTM and CDR2 ANQGSEA. CDR3: CSVEGMTGHEQFF. The CDR3 DNA reads TGCAGCGTTGAGGGAATGACAGGGCATGAGCAGTTCTTC.

The chain employs TRBV7-9 and TRBJ2-3; TRBD2 aligns across 8 bases. The CDR3 is 15 amino acids. Per germline, CDR1 SEHNR and CDR2 FQNEAQ (reference sequence). J was trimmed by 3 bases and V by 2 bases; bases with no gene match: 4. The CDR3 sequence is CASSLSGRYTDTQYF. The CDR3 nucleotides are TGTGCCAGCAGCTTAAGCGGGAGATATACAGATACGCAGTATTTT.

The chain has TRBV6-2 or TRBV6-3 and TRBJ2-6; D uncertain. The V end was cut by 2 bases, the J end by 5 bases, with 4 bases between. CDR1 and CDR2 from the germline V gene are MNHEY and SVGEGT. This CDR3 has 13 amino acids. CDR3 sequence (DNA): TGTGCCAGCAGTTACGACTGGGCCAACGTCCTGACTTTC. Its protein is CASSYDWANVLTF.

The chain is built from TRBV18 and TRBJ1-5; 7 bases align to TRBD1. The length of the CDR3 is 16 residues. V lost 3 bases to trimming and J lost 5 bases; unmatched junction nucleotides: 10. Germline-derived CDR1 and CDR2 are KGHSH and LQKENI. Here the CDR3 DNA reads TGTGCCAGCTCACCCCTCCCCGGGCAGGGGGATCAGCCCCAGCATTTT. This gives the protein CASSPLPGQGDQPQHF.

The chain is built from TRBV3-1 (or the pseudogene TRBV3-2) and TRBJ2-7; perhaps TRBD2 as D (5 bases). Germline CDR1 reads LGHDT; CDR2 reads YNNKEL (reference sequence). V was shortened by 4 bases and J by 5 bases, with 21 bases between the two germline ends. The CDR3 has 16 residues. Here the CDR3 reads CASSPPGRRGPHEQYF. For the CDR3, the DNA is TGTGCCAGCAGCCCCCCGGGCAGAAGAGGGCCCCACGAGCAGTACTTC.

The chain has TRBV7-2 and TRBJ2-7; D not resolved. The ends were cut back, 5 bases at V and 5 bases at J, with 13 bases in the middle. CDR1 and CDR2 (germline): SGHTA, FQGNSA. The CDR3 consists of 13 residues. For the CDR3, the DNA is TGTGCCAGCAGCGTGGGCTATTCGAACGAGCAGTACTTC. The encoded protein is CASSVGYSNEQYF.

This clone was observed a single time. The chain links TRBV6-5 to TRBJ2-3; TRBD1 matches at 7 bases. CDR3 length: 15 residues. V lost 2 bases and J lost 4; bases outside the gene matches: 6. CDR1 and CDR2 from the germline V gene are MNHEY and SVGAGI. CDR3 sequence: CASSYIGTAPDTQYF. CDR3 DNA sequence: TGTGCCAGCAGTTACATAGGGACAGCCCCAGATACGCAGTATTTT.

The J gene is TRBJ2-7, the V gene TRBV7-9; 9 nucleotides align to TRBD1. The CDR3 consists of 16 residues. The J segment lost 3 bases and the V segment lost 5 bases, leaving 11 bases of the junction unmatched. Per germline, CDR1 SEHNR and CDR2 FQNEAQ (reference sequence). The CDR3 protein is CASSPSGTGSIYEQYF. For the CDR3, the DNA is TGTGCCAGCAGCCCTAGTGGGACAGGGAGTATCTACGAGCAGTACTTC.

The chain recombines TRBV7-9 with TRBJ1-6; a possible D gene is TRBD1 (5 bases). Trimming removed 3 bases at V and 7 bases at J, with 10 bases between. The CDR3 length is 14 residues. Germline-derived CDR1 and CDR2 are SEHNR and FQNEAQ (reference sequence). CDR3 nucleotide sequence: TGTGCCAGCAGCTTGGGGGGTGGAAATTCACCCCTCCACTTT. Its translation is CASSLGGGNSPLHF.

Only one count was recorded for this clone. This chain uses TRBV12-5 with TRBJ1-2; no definite D call. Germline CDR1 is LGHNT and CDR2 is FRNRAP. Trimming pared 3 bases from V and 3 bases from J, leaving 5 bases between. The CDR3 has 12 amino acids. This CDR3 is CASGFEDYGYTF. CDR3 in DNA: TGTGCTAGTGGTTTCGAGGACTATGGCTACACCTTC. The variable domain in full, with the rest retrieved from reference TRBV12-5 and TRBJ1-2, is DARVTQTPRHKVTEMGQEVTMRCQPILGHNTVFWYRQTMMQGLELLAYFRNRAPLDDSGMPKDRFSAEMPDATLATLKIQPSEPRDSAVYFCASGFEDYGYTFGSGTRLTVV.

As regards this clone: The sample carries other DNA sequences with the same CDR3. The chain couples TRBV12-3 or TRBV12-4 to TRBJ1-2; TRBD1 matches 8 bases. The CDR3 length is 13 residues. V trimming: 2 bases; J trimming: 6 bases; junction bases outside the gene matches: 2. The CDR3 region has the DNA TGTGCCAGCAGTTTATGGGGACAGGATGGCTACACCTTC. Protein: CASSLWGQDGYTF.

In its sample, this clone was seen many times. Other DNA sequences from this sample encode an identical CDR3 as well. V and J are TRBV18 and TRBJ1-6; 7 bases map to TRBD1. Germline lookup yields CDR1 KGHSH and CDR2 LQKENI. CDR3 length: 14 amino acids. V gave up 2 bases and J gave up 10 bases; unmatched junction bases: 5. This CDR3 reads CASSPTGERSPLHF. For the CDR3, the DNA is TGTGCCAGCTCACCAACAGGGGAGAGATCACCCCTCCACTTT.

This clone showed up just once. The chain carries TRBV7-2 and TRBJ1-2; possibly TRBD1 for D (5 bases). V was pared by 0 bases and J by 5 bases, with 13 bases between. This CDR3 has 15 amino acids. CDR1 SGHTA and CDR2 FQGNSA come from the germline V gene. CDR3 DNA sequence: TGTGCCAGCAGCTTAGCGATCGGGGGATATTATGGCTACACCTTC. Translation: CASSLAIGGYYGYTF.

The chain carries TRBV4-1 and TRBJ1-1; tentatively, D is TRBD1 (6 bases). Germline CDR1 MGHRA, CDR2 YSYEKL. This CDR3 has 14 residues. V was trimmed by 1 base and J by 11 bases, leaving 17 bases between them. The CDR3 protein is CASSQGQVPGAAFF. The CDR3 region has the DNA TGCGCCAGCAGCCAAGGACAGGTTCCAGGGGCGGCTTTCTTT.

Here the CDR3 reads CASSKRPGLSVYTF. The DNA of the CDR3 is TGTGCCAGTAGTAAACGGCCGGGACTTTCCGTCTACACCTTC. V is TRBV19 and J is TRBJ1-2, with D perhaps matching TRBD1 (5 bases). Germline V CDR1 and CDR2: LNHDA, SQIVND (reference sequence). The CDR3 has 14 amino acids. V lost 4 bases and J 10 bases, leaving 19 bases between the germline ends.

The V gene is TRBV10-3, the J gene TRBJ2-5; TRBD2 matches 7 bases. The J segment lost 4 bases and the V segment lost 2 bases, leaving 7 bases of the junction unmatched. The germline V gene has CDR1 ENHRY and CDR2 SYGVKD. The CDR3 sequence is 15 residues long. Here the CDR3 DNA reads TGTGCCATCAGTGAGCCTAGGACTAGTAGAGAGACCCAGTACTTC. It yields the protein CAISEPRTSRETQYF.

This clone has a handful of counts. CDR3 sequence: CAISEGGNGYTF. The CDR3 DNA reads as TGTGCCATCAGTGAGGGAGGGAATGGCTACACCTTC. This sequence joins TRBV10-3 and TRBJ1-2, with unresolved D. The germline CDR1 and CDR2 sequences are ENHRY and SYGVKD. This CDR3 is 12 amino acids long. Trimming took off 2 bases at V and 6 bases at J, with 7 bases between the two ends.

V and J are TRBV5-1 and TRBJ2-3; TRBD1 matches at 9 bases. CDR3 size: 18 residues. Per germline, CDR1 SGHRS and CDR2 YFSETQ. Trimming removed 2 bases from V and 0 bases from J; junction bases left unmatched: 10. The DNA of the CDR3 is TGCGCCAGCAGCTTCGGGGGGACAGGGACCCCAAGCACAGATACGCAGTATTTT. It translates to CASSFGGTGTPSTDTQYF.

Here the CDR3 DNA reads TGTGCCAGTAGTATCCGGGAGACCGGGGAGCTGTTTTTT. Protein product: CASSIRETGELFF. The chain joins TRBV19 to TRBJ2-2, with TRBD2 as a possible D gene (6 bases). This CDR3 has 13 amino acids. Germline CDR1 and CDR2: LNHDA and SQIVND (reference sequence). V gave up 3 bases and J gave up 5 bases, with 7 bases separating them.

V is TRBV6-2 or TRBV6-3 and J is TRBJ2-7; 7 bases align to TRBD1. The CDR3 covers 13 residues. V lost 4 bases, J lost 6 bases, and 6 bases stayed unmatched. Germline V gene sequence: CDR1 MNHEY, CDR2 SVGEGT. The CDR3 spells CASSFTGQTEQYF. DNA for the CDR3: TGTGCCAGCAGTTTCACGGGACAGACCGAGCAGTACTTC.

The rearrangement uses TRBV7-2 and TRBJ2-5, with 12 bases identical to TRBD2. Unmatched junction bases numbered 7, after V lost 7 bases and J lost 1 base. CDR3 length: 16 residues. Germline V lookup: CDR1 SGHTA, CDR2 FQGNSA. This CDR3 is CASNLLAGGFQETQYF. CDR3 nucleotides: TGTGCCAGCAACCTCCTAGCGGGGGGGTTCCAAGAGACCCAGTACTTC.

The chain links TRBV7-2 to TRBJ2-7; a possible D gene is TRBD2 (6 bases). Deletions cut 1 base from V and 2 bases from J, with 9 bases between. Germline V gene data show CDR1 as SGHTA and CDR2 as FQGNSA. CDR3 length: 14 residues. The CDR3 is CASSLDGGPYEQYF. The CDR3 DNA follows: TGTGCCAGCAGCTTAGACGGGGGACCCTACGAGCAGTACTTC.

The gene calls are TRBV24-1 and TRBJ2-1, with a weak D call TRBD2 (5 bases). Trimming took 5 bases from V and 6 from J, leaving 22 bases between them. This CDR3 has 17 amino acids. The V gene's germline CDR1 is KGHDR and CDR2 SFDVKD. CDR3 loop: CATSGIPGREGGNEQFF. The DNA for the CDR3 is TGTGCCACCAGTGGTATCCCGGGCCGAGAGGGTGGCAATGAGCAGTTCTTC.

The chain employs TRBV9 and TRBJ2-7, with TRBD2 matching 11 bases. From germline, CDR1 is SGDLS and CDR2 YYNGEE. Germline trimming cut 3 bases from V and 2 bases from J; bases unmatched to any gene: 1. This CDR3 region has 14 residues. CDR3 sequence reads: CASSETSGTYEQYF. DNA for the CDR3: TGTGCCAGCAGCGAGACTAGCGGGACCTACGAGCAGTACTTC.